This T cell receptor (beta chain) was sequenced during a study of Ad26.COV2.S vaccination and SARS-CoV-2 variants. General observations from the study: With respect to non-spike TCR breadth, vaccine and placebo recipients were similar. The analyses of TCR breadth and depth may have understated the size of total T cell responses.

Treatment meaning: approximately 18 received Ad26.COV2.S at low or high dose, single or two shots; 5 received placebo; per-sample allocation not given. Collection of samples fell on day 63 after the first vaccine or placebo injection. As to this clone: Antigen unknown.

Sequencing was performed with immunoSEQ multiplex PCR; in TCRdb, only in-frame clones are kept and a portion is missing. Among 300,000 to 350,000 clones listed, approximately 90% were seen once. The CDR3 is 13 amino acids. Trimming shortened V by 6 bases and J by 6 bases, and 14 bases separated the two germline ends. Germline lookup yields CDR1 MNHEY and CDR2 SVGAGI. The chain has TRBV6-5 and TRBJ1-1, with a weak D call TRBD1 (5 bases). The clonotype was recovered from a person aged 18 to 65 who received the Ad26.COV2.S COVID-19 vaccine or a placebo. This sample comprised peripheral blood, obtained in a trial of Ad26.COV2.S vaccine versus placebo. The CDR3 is CASRIRERAEAFF. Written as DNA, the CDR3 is TGTGCCAGCAGGATCAGGGAGAGGGCTGAAGCTTTCTTT.